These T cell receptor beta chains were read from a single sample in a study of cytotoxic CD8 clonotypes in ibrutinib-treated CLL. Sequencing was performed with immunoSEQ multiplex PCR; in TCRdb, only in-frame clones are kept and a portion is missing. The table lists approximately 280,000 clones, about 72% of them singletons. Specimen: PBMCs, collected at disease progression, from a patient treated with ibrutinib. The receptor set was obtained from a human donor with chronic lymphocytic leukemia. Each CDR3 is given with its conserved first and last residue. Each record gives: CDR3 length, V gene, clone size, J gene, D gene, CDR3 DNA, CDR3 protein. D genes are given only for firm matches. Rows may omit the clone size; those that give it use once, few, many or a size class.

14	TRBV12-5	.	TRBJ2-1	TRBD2	TGTGCTAGTGGACTAGCGGGGGGTAACAATGAGCAGTTCTTC	CASGLAGGNNEQFF
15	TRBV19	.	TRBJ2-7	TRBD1	TGTGCCAGCACAGGAACGGGACAGGGGTTTTACGAGCAGTACTTC	CASTGTGQGFYEQYF
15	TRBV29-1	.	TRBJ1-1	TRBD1	TGCAGCGTTGAGATACAGGGGGCGAAATACACTGAAGCTTTCTTT	CSVEIQGAKYTEAFF
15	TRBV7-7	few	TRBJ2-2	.	TGTGCCAGCAGCCCACAGGGCCCCTCAACCGGGGAGCTGTTTTTT	CASSPQGPSTGELFF
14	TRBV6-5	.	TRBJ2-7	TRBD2	TGTGCCAGCAGTTACAGCGGGGGGGAGTACGAGCAGTACTTC	CASSYSGGEYEQYF
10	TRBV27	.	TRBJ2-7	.	TGTGCCAGCAGTTTAGGCGAGCAGTACTTC	CASSLGEQYF
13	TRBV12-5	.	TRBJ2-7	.	TGTGCTAGTGCCCATGGGGGGTCCTACGAGCAGTACTTC	CASAHGGSYEQYF
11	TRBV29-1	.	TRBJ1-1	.	TGCAGCGTTGAAGATTGGACTGAAGCTTTCTTT	CSVEDWTEAFF
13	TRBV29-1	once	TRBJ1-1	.	TGCAGCGCCCCCTCGACTGTGAACACTGAAGCTTTCTTT	CSAPSTVNTEAFF
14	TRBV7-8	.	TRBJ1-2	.	TGTGCCAGCAGCTTAGGGAGGGTCGGCTATGGCTACACCTTC	CASSLGRVGYGYTF
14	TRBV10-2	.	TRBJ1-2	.	TGCGCCAGCAGTCTAACGTACGGGAACTATGGCTACACCTTC	CASSLTYGNYGYTF
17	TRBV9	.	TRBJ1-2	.	TGTGCCAGCAGCGTAGAGATCGGTCATCGGGAAAACTATGGCTACACCTTC	CASSVEIGHRENYGYTF
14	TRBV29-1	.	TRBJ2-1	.	TGCAGCGTTGTACGCAGACTATCCTACAATGAGCAGTTCTTC	CSVVRRLSYNEQFF
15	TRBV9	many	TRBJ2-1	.	TGTGCCAGCAGCGAGTCCGGGGGCTCCTACAATGAGCAGTTCTTC	CASSESGGSYNEQFF
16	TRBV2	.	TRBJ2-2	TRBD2	TGTGCCAGCCAGATCAGCGGGATAACGAACACCGGGGAGCTGTTTTTT	CASQISGITNTGELFF
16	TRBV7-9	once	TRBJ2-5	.	TGTGCCAGCAGCCCTGTTAGTCTGGGGGCGATGGAGACCCAGTACTTC	CASSPVSLGAMETQYF
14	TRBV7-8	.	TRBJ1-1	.	TGTGCCAGCAGCCCATGGGTTACGAACACTGAAGCTTTCTTT	CASSPWVTNTEAFF
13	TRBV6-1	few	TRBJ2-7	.	TGTGCCAGCAGTGAGGGGTCTCCCTACGAGCAGTACTTC	CASSEGSPYEQYF
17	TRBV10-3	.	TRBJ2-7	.	TGTGCCATCAGTGAAGGCCGGTTGGGGACGCACTCCTACGAGCAGTACTTC	CAISEGRLGTHSYEQYF
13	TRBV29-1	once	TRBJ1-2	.	TGCAGCGTTGAAGACCTGGGGAGGTATGGCTACACCTTC	CSVEDLGRYGYTF
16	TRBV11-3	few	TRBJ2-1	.	TGTGCCAGCAGCTTCGGCCAACAGGGATCCTACAATGAGCAGTTCTTC	CASSFGQQGSYNEQFF
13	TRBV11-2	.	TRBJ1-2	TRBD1	TGTGCCAGCCCAGGGGGAGGGCTTTATGGCTACACCTTC	CASPGGGLYGYTF
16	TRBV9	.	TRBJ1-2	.	TGTGCCAGCAGCGTACTCCCGGACAGCTCAAACTATGGCTACACCTTC	CASSVLPDSSNYGYTF
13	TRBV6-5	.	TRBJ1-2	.	TGTGCCAGCAGACCGGACGGGAACTATGGCTACACCTTC	CASRPDGNYGYTF
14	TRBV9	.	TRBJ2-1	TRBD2	TGTGCCAGCAGCGTCAGCGGGAGTTCGAATGAGCAGTTCTTC	CASSVSGSSNEQFF
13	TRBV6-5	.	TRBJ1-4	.	TGTGCCAGCAGAGCGGGGACGTGGGAAAAACTGTTTTTT	CASRAGTWEKLFF
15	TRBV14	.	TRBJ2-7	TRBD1	TGTGCCAGCAGCCAAGGCCGGGACAGGGCGGAGGAGCAGTACTTC	CASSQGRDRAEEQYF
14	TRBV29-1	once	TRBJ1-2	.	TGCAGCGTTGCCCGGGACGGAGCTAACTATGGCTACACCTTC	CSVARDGANYGYTF
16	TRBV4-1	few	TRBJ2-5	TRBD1	TGCGCCAGCAGCCAAGGGGGGACAGACCTCCAAGAGACCCAGTACTTC	CASSQGGTDLQETQYF
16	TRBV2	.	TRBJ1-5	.	TGTGCCAGCAGTGAAGGTGTGACAGGAGTAGGTCAGCCCCAGCATTTT	CASSEGVTGVGQPQHF
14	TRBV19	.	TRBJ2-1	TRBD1	TGTGCCAGTAGTATAACGGACAGGGATAATGAGCAGTTCTTC	CASSITDRDNEQFF
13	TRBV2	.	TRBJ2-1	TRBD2	TGTGCCAGCAGATGGCGGGAGGGCTGGGAGCAGTTCTTC	CASRWREGWEQFF
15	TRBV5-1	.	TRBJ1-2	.	TGCGCCAGCAGCTTGGTCTCCGGGGGGCCTTATGGCTACACCTTC	CASSLVSGGPYGYTF
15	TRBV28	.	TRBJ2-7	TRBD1	TGTGCCAGCAGTTCCTATAGGGGGCCCTCCTACGAGCAGTACTTC	CASSSYRGPSYEQYF
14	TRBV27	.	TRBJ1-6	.	TGTGCCAGCAGTTTAATCCCAGGGGTTTCACCCCTCCACTTT	CASSLIPGVSPLHF
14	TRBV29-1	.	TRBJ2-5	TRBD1	TGCAGCGTCGGTCGGACAGGGCTTGGGAAGACCCAGTACTTC	CSVGRTGLGKTQYF
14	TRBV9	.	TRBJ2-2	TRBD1	TGTGCCAGCAGCGTAGGACAGGGTGCCGGGGAGCTGTTTTTT	CASSVGQGAGELFF
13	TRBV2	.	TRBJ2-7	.	TGTGCCAGCATACGGGGCCTATCCTACGAGCAGTACTTC	CASIRGLSYEQYF
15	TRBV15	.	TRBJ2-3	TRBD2	TGTGCCACCAGCGAAGCGGGACCTAGCACAGATACGCAGTATTTT	CATSEAGPSTDTQYF
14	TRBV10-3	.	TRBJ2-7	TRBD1	TGTGCCATCAGTGAGTTAGGGGGCAACGACGAGCAGTACTTC	CAISELGGNDEQYF
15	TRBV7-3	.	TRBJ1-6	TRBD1	TGTGCCAGCAGCTCAACCGGGACAGGGTATTCACCCCTCCACTTT	CASSSTGTGYSPLHF
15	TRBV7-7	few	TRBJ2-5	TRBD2	TGTGCCAGCAGCCCCGATTACGCGGGAGACCAAACCCAGTACTTC	CASSPDYAGDQTQYF
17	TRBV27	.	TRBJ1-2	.	TGTGCCAGCAGTCCGCGGGATGCAGCCATCCCATTCTATGGCTACACCTTC	CASSPRDAAIPFYGYTF
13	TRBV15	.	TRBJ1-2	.	TGTGCCACCAGCAGGGGGACACTCTATGGCTACACCTTC	CATSRGTLYGYTF
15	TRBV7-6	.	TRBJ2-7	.	TGTGCCAGCAGCTTAGCTTGGGGAGACTCCTACGAGCAGTACTTC	CASSLAWGDSYEQYF
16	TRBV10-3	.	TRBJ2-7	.	TGTGCCATCAGTGAGTCGGGCCCCAAGGGGCTTCTCGAGCAGTACTTC	CAISESGPKGLLEQYF
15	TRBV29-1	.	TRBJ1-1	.	TGCAGCGTTGGAGGGGTGGTAGGAAGGAACACTGAAGCTTTCTTT	CSVGGVVGRNTEAFF
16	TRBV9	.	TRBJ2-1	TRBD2	TGTGCCAGCAGCGTAGCGGCTAGCGGGAATGATAATGAGCAGTTCTTC	CASSVAASGNDNEQFF
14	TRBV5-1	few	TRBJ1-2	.	TGCGCCAGCAGCTTGGTGGGGGGTGACTATGGCTACACCTTC	CASSLVGGDYGYTF
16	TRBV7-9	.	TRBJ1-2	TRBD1	TGTGCCAGCAGCTTATATTTGGGACAGGGACACTATGGCTACACCTTC	CASSLYLGQGHYGYTF
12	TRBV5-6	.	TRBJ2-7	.	TGTGCCAGCAGCTCCGGAATCTACGAGCAGTACTTC	CASSSGIYEQYF
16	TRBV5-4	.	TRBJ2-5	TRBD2	TGTGCCAGCAGCTTGGATCTAGCGGGGGGACGGGAGACCCAGTACTTC	CASSLDLAGGRETQYF
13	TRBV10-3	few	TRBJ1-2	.	TGTGCCATCAGTGACGGACAGAACTATGGCTACACCTTC	CAISDGQNYGYTF
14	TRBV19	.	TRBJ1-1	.	TGTGCCAGTAGTCAAACTCACGGGAACACTGAAGCTTTCTTT	CASSQTHGNTEAFF
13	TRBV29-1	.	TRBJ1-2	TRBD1	TGCAGCGTGGGGGACAGGGGTGAATATGGCTACACCTTC	CSVGDRGEYGYTF
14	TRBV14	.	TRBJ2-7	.	TGTGCCAGCAGATCCAGGGATCAAAACTACGAGCAGTACTTC	CASRSRDQNYEQYF
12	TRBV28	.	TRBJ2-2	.	TGTGCCAGCATCAGGCCCGACGGGGAGCTGTTTTTT	CASIRPDGELFF